This T cell receptor beta chain was sequenced during a study of blood T cell repertoires in COVID-19. Study-level information: Acute-phase and convalescent COVID-19 samples originated in the United States, Italy and Spain. The cDNA or gDNA used as material had been derived from T cells, B-cell-depleted T cells, or PBMCs.

The CDR3 is 16 amino acids. V lost 3 bases, J lost 4 bases, and 5 bases stayed unmatched. From germline, CDR1 is SGHVS and CDR2 FNYEAQ. Authors' analysis steps: Researchers report that nucleated cell counts were estimated from reference gene primer amplification. Data came from immunoSEQ multiplex PCR; TCRdb stores just in-frame clones and leaves some out. The V and J calls and clone size are taken from that table; D and trimming were inferred from the DNA. The sample carries roughly 300,000 clones, approximately 87% recorded once. Sequencing was performed on peripheral blood. The rearrangement links TRBV7-6 to TRBJ2-3, with TRBD2 matching 12 bases. The sequence was obtained from a young woman with COVID-19, enrolled during active disease. CDR3 coding DNA: TGTGCCAGCAGCTTCGGACTAGCGGGGCCCCCAGATACGCAGTATTTT. Encoded protein: CASSFGLAGPPDTQYF.